Listed here are 17 T cell receptor beta chains from one sample, sequenced in a study of OX40 agonist ivuxolimab in advanced cancers. Produced via immunoSEQ multiplex PCR; TCRdb's table is partial and in-frame only. The sample carries 95,000 or so clones, approximately 85% recorded once. The material sequenced was CD4+ or CD8+ T cells sorted from blood, taken in a trial of the OX40 agonist ivuxolimab. The receptors shown here come from an adult with an advanced solid tumor such as melanoma, head and neck, liver or kidney cancer.

CDR3 nucleotides: TGTGCCAGCATCGATTTTGGGTTGCAGACCCAGTACTTC. Translation: CASIDFGLQTQYF. This chain connects TRBV2 to TRBJ2-5; D is undetermined. CDR1 and CDR2 from the germline V gene are SNHLY and FYNNEI. V lost 7 bases and J lost 6, with 15 bases in between. This CDR3 is built from 13 residues. Full variable domain (outside the CDR3, taken from reference TRBV2 and TRBJ2-5): EPEVTQTPSHQVTQMGQEVILRCVPISNHLYFYWYRQILGQKVEFLVSFYNNEISEKSEIFDDQFSVERPDGSNFTLKIRSTKLEDSAMYFCASIDFGLQTQYFGPGTRLLVL.

This chain links TRBV19 with TRBJ1-4; D is undetermined. Germline CDR1 is LNHDA and CDR2 is SQIVND (reference sequence). V was trimmed by 7 bases and J by 4 bases, leaving 13 bases between them. The CDR3 spans 14 residues. CDR3 sequence reads: CASKTGRYNEKLFF. Here the CDR3 DNA reads TGTGCCAGTAAGACCGGACGCTATAATGAAAAACTGTTTTTT.

The chain has TRBV30 and TRBJ1-4; the D gene is possibly TRBD1 (5 bases). The germline V gene has CDR1 GTSNPN and CDR2 SVGIG (reference sequence). The germline V and J ends were trimmed by 4 bases and 7 bases, with 16 bases remaining between them. The CDR3 is 14 amino acids. The CDR3 sequence is CAWTGGSVGEKLFF. CDR3 nucleotides: TGTGCCTGGACCGGGGGTTCTGTCGGTGAAAAACTGTTTTTT.

The chain employs TRBV5-8 and TRBJ1-2; 9 nucleotides match TRBD1. Germline V CDR1 and CDR2: SGHTS, YDEGEE. The CDR3 has 15 amino acids. V was clipped by 4 bases and J by 5 bases; unmatched bases: 9. CDR3 residues: CASSNSGTGIYGYTF. CDR3 in DNA: TGTGCCAGCAGCAATTCCGGGACAGGGATATATGGCTACACCTTC.

The V and J genes are TRBV4-1 and TRBJ1-4; D uncertain. CDR3 length equals 15 residues. The germline V gene encodes CDR1 MGHRA and CDR2 YSYEKL. Trimming cost V 1 base and J 7 bases, with 13 bases left between them. The CDR3 region has the DNA TGCGCCAGCAGCCAAGTTCAACTGATGGGTGAAAAACTGTTTTTT. Its protein product is CASSQVQLMGEKLFF.

The table lists this clone with a count of one. The V call is TRBV5-6, the J call TRBJ2-7, with D possibly TRBD1 on 6 matching bases. The CDR3 loop spans 14 amino acids. Germline V gives CDR1 SGHDT, CDR2 YYEEEE. Trimming took 0 bases from V and 3 from J, leaving 10 bases between them. DNA of the CDR3: TGTGCCAGCAGCTTGGAGGGGGTACACTACGAGCAGTACTTC. Amino acid sequence: CASSLEGVHYEQYF. The variable domain in full, with the rest retrieved from reference TRBV5-6 and TRBJ2-7, is DAGVTQSPTHLIKTRGQQVTLRCSPKSGHDTVSWYQQALGQGPQFIFQYYEEEERQRGNFPDRFSGHQFPNYSSELNVNALLLGDSALYLCASSLEGVHYEQYFGPGTRLTVT.

The genes are TRBV7-3 and TRBJ1-3; D gene uncertain. This CDR3 comprises 15 residues. Germline loops: CDR1 SGHTA, CDR2 FQGTGA. Trimming took off 5 bases at V and 2 bases at J, with 13 bases between the two ends. In DNA, the CDR3 is TGTGCCAGCAGCGTATCCGGGAACCCTGGAAACACCATATATTTT. Residues: CASSVSGNPGNTIYF.

The chain carries TRBV25-1 and TRBJ2-2; weak D call: TRBD2 (6 bases). The germline V gene encodes CDR1 MGHDK and CDR2 SYGVNS. V was shortened by 1 base and J by 5 bases, with 8 bases between the two germline ends. The CDR3 has 14 residues. The DNA for the CDR3 is TGTGCCAGCAGTGAATTGGGACTGACCGGGGAGCTGTTTTTT. Protein sequence: CASSELGLTGELFF.

V is TRBV5-8 and J is TRBJ1-5; possibly TRBD1 for D (6 bases). The germline V and J ends were trimmed by 1 base and 4 bases, with 12 bases remaining between them. The CDR3 length is 15 residues. Germline assignment: CDR1 SGHTS and CDR2 YDEGEE. The CDR3 loop is CASSLTGTRNQPQHF. In DNA, the CDR3 is TGTGCCAGCAGCTTGACAGGGACGAGGAATCAGCCCCAGCATTTT. Drawing the rest from reference TRBV5-8 and TRBJ1-5, the complete variable domain is EAGVTQSPTHLIKTRGQQATLRCSPISGHTSVYWYQQALGLGLQFLLWYDEGEERNRGNFPPRFSGRQFPNYSSELNVNALELEDSALYLCASSLTGTRNQPQHFGDGTRLSIL.

The rearrangement joins TRBV7-2 to TRBJ2-3; 9 bases match TRBD2. The CDR3 is 14 residues long. Germline-derived CDR1 and CDR2 are SGHTA and FQGNSA. V shed 4 bases and J 1 base; nucleotides not matched to a gene: 0. As DNA, the CDR3 is TGTGCCAGCAGCTGGACTAGCGGCACAGATACGCAGTATTTT. This sequence encodes CASSWTSGTDTQYF.

This chain links TRBV15 with TRBJ1-5, with a tentative D call TRBD1 (6 bases). Germline V gives CDR1 LNHNV, CDR2 YYDKDF (reference sequence). This CDR3 comprises 14 residues. V lost 0 bases and J 9 bases, leaving 12 bases between the germline ends. CDR3 bases: TGTGCCACCAGCAGAGATCAGGGGCGTCGGCCCCAGCATTTT. It translates to CATSRDQGRRPQHF.

V is TRBV5-6 and J is TRBJ2-4; 9 bases match TRBD1. Germline V gene lookup returns CDR1 SGHDT and CDR2 YYEEEE. V was pared by 0 bases and J by 0 bases, with 4 bases of the junction left unmatched. This CDR3 is built from 17 residues. CDR3 sequence: CASSLGYRGLAKNIQYF. As DNA, the CDR3 is TGTGCCAGCAGCTTGGGGTACAGGGGGCTAGCCAAAAACATTCAGTACTTC.

This clone appeared a few times. The V gene is TRBV11-2, the J gene TRBJ1-6; D may be TRBD1 (5 bases). The ends were cut back, 0 bases at V and 15 bases at J, with 15 bases in the middle. The germline gives CDR1 SGHAT, CDR2 FQNNGV. The CDR3 consists of 14 residues. Here the CDR3 reads CASSLDRFQGILHF. The CDR3 nucleotides read TGTGCCAGCAGCTTAGATCGTTTTCAGGGTATCCTCCACTTT.

The gene calls are TRBV6-5 and TRBJ1-1; possible D gene TRBD1, 6 bases. V was shortened by 0 bases and J by 4 bases, with 9 bases between the two germline ends. The CDR3 sequence is 14 residues long. Germline CDR1 and CDR2: MNHEY and SVGAGI. The CDR3 coding sequence is TGTGCCAGCAGTTACTCCACCAGGGGCACTGAAGCTTTCTTT. This encodes CASSYSTRGTEAFF.

The V call is TRBV9, the J call TRBJ2-7, with 7 bases that match TRBD1. Germline CDR1 reads SGDLS; CDR2 reads YYNGEE. The CDR3 has 15 amino acids. V shed 2 bases, J shed 3 bases, and the junction held 8 bases outside the gene matches. CDR3 in DNA: TGTGCCAGCAGCGTGGCCGGGACAGCGGTCTACGAGCAGTACTTC. As protein: CASSVAGTAVYEQYF.

The CDR3 DNA reads TGTGCCAGCAGTGACTCAGACAGGGCTTGGGATGAGCAGTTCTTC. This gives the protein CASSDSDRAWDEQFF. The rearrangement links TRBV6-4 to TRBJ2-1; 7 bases are a match to TRBD1. Per germline, CDR1 MRHNA and CDR2 SNTAGT. After removal of 0 bases from V and 8 bases from J, the junction contained 7 bases not matched to a gene. This CDR3 is 15 amino acids long.

For the CDR3, the DNA is TGTGCCAGCAGCTTACTCGGCGGGACAGAAAACACCGGGGAGCTGTTTTTT. It translates to CASSLLGGTENTGELFF. The V gene is TRBV7-3, the J gene TRBJ2-2; D might be TRBD1 (7 bases). Per germline, CDR1 SGHTA and CDR2 FQGTGA. The CDR3 covers 17 residues. Trimming removed 2 bases from V and 2 bases from J, with 15 bases in between. The full variable domain, its missing parts supplied by reference TRBV7-3 and TRBJ2-2, is GAGVSQTPSNKVTEKGKYVELRCDPISGHTALYWYRQSLGQGPEFLIYFQGTGAADDSGLPNDRFFAVRPEGSVSTLKIQRTERGDSAVYLCASSLLGGTENTGELFFGEGSRLTVL.